The rows below give T cell receptor beta chains drawn from one sample of a study of cytomegalovirus exposure and HLA in healthy donors. TCRdb's table, derived via immunoSEQ multiplex PCR, lists solely in-frame clones and lacks some. The sample lists more than 140,000 clones, under 70% seen once, with about 3% in the top ten. Specimen: PBMCs. All receptors come from a woman aged 30 to 39 in good health and CMV-seropositive. CDR3s include the opening cysteine and the closing phenylalanine or tryptophan. D genes are given only for firm matches. A clone size is listed for some rows: how often the clone was seen (once, few, many), or a class if it is expanded.

V gene	D gene	J gene	clone size	CDR3 protein	CDR3 DNA
TRBV5-6	-	TRBJ2-7	-	CASSSYYEQYF	TGTGCCAGCAGCTCCTACTACGAGCAGTACTTC
TRBV20-1	-	TRBJ1-1	-	CSTRNTEAFF	TGCAGTACCAGGAACACTGAAGCTTTCTTT
TRBV7-6	TRBD1	TRBJ2-5	-	CASSLYTGTEETQYF	TGTGCCAGCAGCTTATACACCGGGACAGAAGAGACCCAGTACTTC
TRBV5-1	TRBD2	TRBJ2-1	-	CASDPSGSTNEQFF	TGCGCCAGCGATCCTAGCGGGAGTACCAATGAGCAGTTCTTC
TRBV6-5	TRBD1	TRBJ1-2	-	CASSYSTGNGYTF	TGTGCCAGCAGTTACTCGACAGGGAATGGCTACACCTTC
TRBV30	-	TRBJ2-3	-	CAWSAGSSTDTQYF	TGTGCCTGGAGTGCGGGATCTAGCACAGATACGCAGTATTTT
TRBV29-1	TRBD2	TRBJ2-1	once	CSAEGTGTRPLNEQFF	TGCAGCGCTGAGGGGACCGGGACTAGGCCTCTCAATGAGCAGTTCTTC
TRBV2	-	TRBJ1-5	few	CASSAPTGGVQPQHF	TGTGCCAGCAGTGCCCCAACGGGTGGTGTTCAGCCCCAGCATTTT
TRBV5-1	-	TRBJ2-5	-	CASSSRDISQETQYF	TGCGCCAGCAGCTCCCGGGACATTTCCCAAGAGACCCAGTACTTC
TRBV29-1	-	TRBJ1-1	-	CSVGPGEANTEAFF	TGCAGCGTGGGGCCAGGAGAGGCGAACACTGAAGCTTTCTTT
TRBV4-1	TRBD1	TRBJ2-2	-	CASSDRGRTSRTGELFF	TGCGCCAGCAGCGACAGGGGGCGCACCTCCCGGACCGGGGAGCTGTTTTTT
TRBV5-4	TRBD1	TRBJ1-6	-	CASSLDGTGSNSPLHF	TGTGCCAGCAGCTTGGATGGGACAGGGTCAAATTCACCCCTCCACTTT
TRBV5-5	-	TRBJ1-2	-	CASSRTVNYGYTF	TGTGCCAGCAGCAGGACAGTTAACTATGGCTACACCTTC
TRBV5-4	-	TRBJ1-2	-	CASSLEQGDGYTF	TGTGCCAGCAGCTTGGAACAGGGTGATGGCTACACCTTC
TRBV30	-	TRBJ2-5	-	CAWTGVSQETQYF	TGTGCCTGGACAGGGGTCTCCCAAGAGACCCAGTACTTC
TRBV5-3	TRBD2	TRBJ2-3	-	CARSNGLAATDTQYF	TGTGCCAGAAGCAACGGACTAGCGGCCACAGATACGCAGTATTTT
TRBV28	TRBD1	TRBJ2-7	-	CASSSFRQGGYEQYF	TGTGCCAGCAGCTCGTTTAGACAGGGGGGGTACGAGCAGTACTTC
TRBV11-2	-	TRBJ2-1	-	CASSLDRLGNEQFF	TGTGCCAGCAGCTTAGATAGACTCGGCAATGAGCAGTTCTTC
TRBV6-5	-	TRBJ1-2	-	CASGAGVYGYTF	TGTGCCAGCGGTGCAGGGGTCTATGGCTACACCTTC
TRBV7-9	TRBD1	TRBJ2-7	-	CASSLTGEYNEQYF	TGTGCCAGCAGCTTAACAGGGGAGTATAACGAGCAGTACTTC
TRBV20-1	-	TRBJ2-7	-	CSAEGLYEQYF	TGCAGTGCTGAAGGACTATACGAGCAGTACTTC
TRBV21-1	-	TRBJ1-6	-	CASSKEADAGSYNSPLHF	TGTGCCAGCAGCAAAGAGGCGGATGCGGGCTCCTATAATTCACCCCTCCACTTT
TRBV18	-	TRBJ1-1	-	CASSPGRLNTEAFF	TGTGCCAGCTCACCGGGGCGGTTGAACACTGAAGCTTTCTTT
TRBV5-1	-	TRBJ2-6	-	CASSWDNSGANVLTF	TGCGCCAGCAGCTGGGACAACTCTGGGGCCAACGTCCTGACTTTC
TRBV6-1	-	TRBJ2-7	few	CASFRGAYEQYF	TGTGCCAGCTTTCGGGGGGCGTACGAGCAGTACTTC
TRBV10-3	-	TRBJ1-6	-	CAISRVQANQGSPLHF	TGTGCCATCAGTAGGGTTCAAGCTAACCAGGGTTCACCCCTCCACTTT
TRBV6-1	-	TRBJ1-1	-	CASRYQGQSTEAFF	TGTGCCAGCCGCTATCAGGGCCAGAGCACTGAAGCTTTCTTT
TRBV5-5	-	TRBJ1-5	few	CASSLWVGDQPQHF	TGTGCCAGCAGCTTGTGGGTAGGGGATCAGCCCCAGCATTTT
TRBV7-2	-	TRBJ2-7	few	CASSLGPSSYEQYF	TGTGCCAGCAGCTTAGGGCCTAGCAGCTACGAGCAGTACTTC
TRBV2	TRBD1	TRBJ1-6	-	CASRNRDSSYNSPLHF	TGTGCCAGCAGGAACCGGGACAGCTCCTATAATTCACCCCTCCACTTT
TRBV2	TRBD1	TRBJ1-1	-	CASSELSGGHTEAFF	TGTGCCAGCAGTGAATTGTCAGGGGGCCACACTGAAGCTTTCTTT
TRBV11-3	TRBD1	TRBJ1-6	few	CASSRTGDSSPLHF	TGTGCCAGCAGCCGTACAGGGGATAGTTCACCCCTCCACTTT
TRBV7-2	-	TRBJ1-2	-	CASSPRTATNYGYTF	TGTGCCAGCAGCCCCCGGACTGCTACTAACTATGGCTACACCTTC
TRBV18	-	TRBJ2-3	-	CASSPQSYTDTQYF	TGTGCCAGCTCTCCACAGAGTTACACAGATACGCAGTATTTT
TRBV29-1	TRBD2	TRBJ2-5	-	CSVEGSGRTQYF	TGCAGCGTTGAGGGTAGCGGGAGGACCCAGTACTTC
TRBV7-9	TRBD2	TRBJ2-3	-	CASSVTSGSRTDTQYF	TGTGCCAGCAGCGTCACTAGCGGCTCCCGCACAGATACGCAGTATTTT
TRBV7-2	-	TRBJ2-7	-	CASSFGLLYEQYF	TGTGCCAGCAGCTTTGGTTTACTCTACGAGCAGTACTTC
TRBV6-6	-	TRBJ1-1	-	CASSSRDSLNTEAFF	TGTGCCAGCAGTTCCCGAGACAGTTTGAACACTGAAGCTTTCTTT
TRBV7-2	TRBD2	TRBJ2-1	once	CASGRGVFSYNEQFF	TGTGCCAGTGGGAGGGGTGTTTTCTCCTACAATGAGCAGTTCTTC
TRBV7-9	-	TRBJ1-2	-	CASSLVQEYGYTF	TGTGCCAGCAGCTTAGTACAGGAATATGGCTACACCTTC
TRBV5-6	-	TRBJ2-3	few	CASSLQVTDTQYF	TGTGCCAGCAGCTTGCAGGTGACAGATACGCAGTATTTT
TRBV5-1	TRBD1	TRBJ1-1	few	CASSHRDRVSEAFF	TGCGCCAGCAGCCACCGGGACAGGGTTTCTGAAGCTTTCTTT
TRBV10-1	TRBD1	TRBJ2-5	-	CASSDDRDPQETQYF	TGCGCCAGCAGTGACGACAGGGACCCCCAAGAGACCCAGTACTTC
TRBV7-7	-	TRBJ2-3	few	CASSLGLRDTQYF	TGTGCTAGCAGCTTAGGTCTAAGAGATACGCAGTATTTT
TRBV30	-	TRBJ1-3	-	CAWDTGGGNTIYF	TGTGCCTGGGATACAGGCGGCGGAAACACCATATATTTT
TRBV15	TRBD1	TRBJ2-7	-	CATSKRQGAYRQSLYEQYF	TGTGCCACCAGCAAACGGCAGGGGGCTTACCGGCAATCCCTCTACGAGCAGTACTTC
TRBV6-5	-	TRBJ1-2	-	CASSSGTSGKAWYTF	TGTGCCAGCAGTTCCGGGACATCCGGCAAAGCGTGGTACACCTTC
TRBV5-6	TRBD1	TRBJ1-2	once	CASSSRTGGPDGYTF	TGTGCCAGCAGCTCACGGACAGGGGGCCCTGATGGCTACACCTTC
TRBV5-1	-	TRBJ1-2	few	CASSLPGEGYTF	TGCGCCAGCAGCCTACCTGGGGAGGGCTACACCTTC
TRBV19	TRBD1	TRBJ1-3	-	CASSRGTGPLGAGNTIYF	TGTGCCAGTAGCCGGGGGACAGGGCCCTTGGGGGCTGGAAACACCATATATTTT
TRBV7-8	-	TRBJ2-7	-	CASSFPRGSGYEQYF	TGTGCCAGCAGCTTTCCGAGAGGGTCAGGTTACGAGCAGTACTTC